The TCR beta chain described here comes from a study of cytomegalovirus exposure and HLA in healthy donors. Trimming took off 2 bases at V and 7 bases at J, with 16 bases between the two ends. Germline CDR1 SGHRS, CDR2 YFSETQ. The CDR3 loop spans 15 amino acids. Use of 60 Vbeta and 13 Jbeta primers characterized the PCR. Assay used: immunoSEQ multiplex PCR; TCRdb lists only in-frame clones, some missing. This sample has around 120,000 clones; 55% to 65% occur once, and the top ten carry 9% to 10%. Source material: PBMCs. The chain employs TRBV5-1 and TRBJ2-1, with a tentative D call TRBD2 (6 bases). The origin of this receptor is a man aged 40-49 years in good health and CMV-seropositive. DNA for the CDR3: TGCGCCAGCAGCTTTAGCGGCCCCTTACTGAATGAGCAGTTCTTC. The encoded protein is CASSFSGPLLNEQFF.